This record concerns one TCR beta chain sequence. Its antigen is not identified. With molecular barcodes, quantitative 5'-RACE was used to make the TCR beta libraries. Each CDR3 protein is one row after TCRdb ran MiXCR on the 5' RACE reads. This table has 150,000 to 200,000 distinct CDR3 sequences, 25% to 35% appearing once. This sample was taken from a study of CD8 T cells in ankylosing spondylitis. CDR3 length: 15 amino acids. Trimming pared 1 base from V and 2 bases from J, leaving 12 bases between. Germline CDR1 reads MGHRA; CDR2 reads YSYEKL. Study outcomes and limitations: Clones tied to disease were said to be significantly enriched in matched ankylosing spondylitis synovial fluid. Certain motif variants had earlier been reported in reactive arthritis synovial fluid and blood.

J is TRBJ2-7 and V is TRBV4-1; no reliable D call. The specimen sequenced was synovial fluid, either unsorted or a sorted T cell fraction (not recorded which). This receptor was taken from a male donor with ankylosing spondylitis. The CDR3 loop is CASSQALQPTYEQYF. The CDR3 coding sequence is TGCGCCAGCAGCCAAGCACTCCAACCAACCTACGAGCAGTACTTC.